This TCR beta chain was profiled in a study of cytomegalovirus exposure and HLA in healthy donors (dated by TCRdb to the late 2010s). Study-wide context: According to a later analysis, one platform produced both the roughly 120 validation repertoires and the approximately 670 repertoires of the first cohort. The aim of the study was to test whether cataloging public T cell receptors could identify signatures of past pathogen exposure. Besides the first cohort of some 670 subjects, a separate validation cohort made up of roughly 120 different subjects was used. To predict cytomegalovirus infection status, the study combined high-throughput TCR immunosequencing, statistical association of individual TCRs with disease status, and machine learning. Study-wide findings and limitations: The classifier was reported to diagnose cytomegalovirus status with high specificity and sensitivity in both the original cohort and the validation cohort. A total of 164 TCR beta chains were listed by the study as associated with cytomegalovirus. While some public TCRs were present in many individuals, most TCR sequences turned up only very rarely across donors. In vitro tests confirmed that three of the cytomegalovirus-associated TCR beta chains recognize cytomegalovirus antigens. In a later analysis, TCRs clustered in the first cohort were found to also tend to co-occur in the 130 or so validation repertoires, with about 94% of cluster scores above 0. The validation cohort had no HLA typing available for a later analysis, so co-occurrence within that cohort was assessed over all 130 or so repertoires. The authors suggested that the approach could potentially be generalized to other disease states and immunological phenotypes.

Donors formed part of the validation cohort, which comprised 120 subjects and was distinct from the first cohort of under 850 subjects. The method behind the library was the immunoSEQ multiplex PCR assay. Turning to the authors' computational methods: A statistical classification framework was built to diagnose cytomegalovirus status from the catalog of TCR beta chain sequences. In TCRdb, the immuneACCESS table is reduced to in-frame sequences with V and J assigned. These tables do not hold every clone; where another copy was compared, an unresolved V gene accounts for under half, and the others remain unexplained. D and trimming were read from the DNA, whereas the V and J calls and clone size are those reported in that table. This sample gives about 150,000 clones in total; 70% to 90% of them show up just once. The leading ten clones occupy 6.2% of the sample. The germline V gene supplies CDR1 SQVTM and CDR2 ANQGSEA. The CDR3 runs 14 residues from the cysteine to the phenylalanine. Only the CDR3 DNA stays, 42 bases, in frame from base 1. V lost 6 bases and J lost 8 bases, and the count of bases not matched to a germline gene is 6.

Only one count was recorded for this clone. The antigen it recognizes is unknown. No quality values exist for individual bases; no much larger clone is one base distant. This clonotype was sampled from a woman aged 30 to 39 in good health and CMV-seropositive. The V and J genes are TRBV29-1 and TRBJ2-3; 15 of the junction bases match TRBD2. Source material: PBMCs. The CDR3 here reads CSVGTSGGLGTQYF. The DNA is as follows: TGCAGCGTGGGGACTAGCGGGGGGCTGGGTACGCAGTATTTT.